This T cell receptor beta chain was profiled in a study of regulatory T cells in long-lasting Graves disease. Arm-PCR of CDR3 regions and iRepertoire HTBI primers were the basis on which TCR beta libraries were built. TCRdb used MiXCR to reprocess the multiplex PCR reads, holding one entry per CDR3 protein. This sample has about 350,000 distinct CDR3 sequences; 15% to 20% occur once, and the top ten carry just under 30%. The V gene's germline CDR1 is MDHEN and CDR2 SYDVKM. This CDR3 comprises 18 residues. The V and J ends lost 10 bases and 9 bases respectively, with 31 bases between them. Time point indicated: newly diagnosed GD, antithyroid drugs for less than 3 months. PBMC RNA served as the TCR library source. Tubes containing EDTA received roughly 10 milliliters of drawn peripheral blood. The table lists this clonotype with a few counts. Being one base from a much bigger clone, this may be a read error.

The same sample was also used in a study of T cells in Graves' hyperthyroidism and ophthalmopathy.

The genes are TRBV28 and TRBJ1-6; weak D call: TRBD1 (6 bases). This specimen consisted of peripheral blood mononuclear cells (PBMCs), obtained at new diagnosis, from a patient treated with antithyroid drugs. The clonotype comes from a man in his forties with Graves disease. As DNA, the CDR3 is TGTGCCACCAGAGGTTTAGGTAGCTGGGACACCAGAGCTTCACCCCTCCACTTT. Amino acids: CATRGLGSWDTRASPLHF.